This T cell receptor (beta chain) originates from a study of blood T cell repertoires in COVID-19. Study background: Donors in the United States, Italy and Spain gave samples during acute or convalescent COVID-19.

Generated by immunoSEQ multiplex PCR, the TCRdb table keeps only in-frame clones and is missing some. The sample comprises some 330,000 clones, approximately 92% of which are singletons, and roughly 18% rests with the top ten. Germline assignment: CDR1 MDHEN and CDR2 SYDVKM. With 8 bases removed from V and 8 bases from J, the gap between germline ends came to 24 bases. The CDR3 extends over 15 amino acids. In Cohort 3, a recovered donor had either two negative PCRs, clearance, or symptom resolution. Sequenced: PBMCs or T cells enriched from blood (not recorded which). The TCR comes from a woman aged 30 to 39 who had recovered from COVID-19. This chain joins TRBV28 and TRBJ1-2; perhaps TRBD1 as D (6 bases). Here the CDR3 DNA reads TGTGCCAGCGTCACAGGGACGGCTATTCTCGGGGGCTACACCTTC. Protein sequence: CASVTGTAILGGYTF.